Below, 27 T cell receptor beta chains from the same sample are listed, as sequenced in a study of OX40 agonist ivuxolimab in advanced cancers. TCRdb's copy holds only in-frame clones and misses some; the assay was immunoSEQ multiplex PCR. Found here are tens of thousands of clones, about 92% of them singletons; the top ten hold under 10%. This specimen consisted of CD4+ or CD8+ T cells sorted from blood, obtained in a trial of the OX40 agonist ivuxolimab. The receptors here all came from an adult with an advanced solid tumor such as melanoma, head and neck, liver or kidney cancer.

The chain carries TRBV9 and TRBJ1-5, with D unresolved. The CDR3 consists of 14 residues. CDR1 and CDR2 (germline): SGDLS, YYNGEE. V was cut by 5 bases and J by 1 base, with 10 bases left in between. CDR3 DNA sequence: TGTGCCAGCAGGCTAGTCGGGAGCAATCAGCCCCAGCATTTT. Translated, it gives CASRLVGSNQPQHF.

The chain carries TRBV7-3 and TRBJ2-7, with no clear D. V dropped 3 bases and J dropped 0 bases, with 12 bases sitting between them. The CDR3 has 15 amino acids. Germline loops: CDR1 SGHTA, CDR2 FQGTGA. The CDR3: CASSFRNRGSYEQYF. The CDR3 DNA follows: TGTGCCAGCAGCTTCAGGAACAGAGGCTCCTACGAGCAGTACTTC.

This chain joins TRBV23-1 and TRBJ1-1; unclear D gene. TRBV23-1 is treated as an ORF (open reading frame) with a function not yet certain. This CDR3 has 15 amino acids. The ends were cut back, 1 base at V and 0 bases at J, with 9 bases in the middle. The CDR3 here is CASSQFPGVNTEAFF. In DNA, the CDR3 is TGCGCCAGCAGTCAATTTCCAGGAGTGAACACTGAAGCTTTCTTT.

The chain links TRBV7-9 to TRBJ2-3; D is possibly TRBD2 (6 bases). Germline V lookup: CDR1 SEHNR, CDR2 FQNEAQ (reference sequence). V was clipped by 5 bases and J by 1 base, with 16 bases between them. The CDR3 has 16 residues. CDR3 sequence (DNA): TGTGCCAGCAGCCCCCGGGACTGGGAACGCACAGATACGCAGTATTTT. It specifies CASSPRDWERTDTQYF.

The J gene is TRBJ1-1, the V gene TRBV6-1; 7 nucleotides align to TRBD1. Germline V gene lookup returns CDR1 MNHNS and CDR2 SASEGT. V shed 10 bases, J shed 1 base, and the junction held 6 bases outside the gene matches. The CDR3 consists of 13 residues. CDR3 sequence: CATLQGRNTEAFF. CDR3 in DNA: TGTGCCACGTTACAGGGGAGGAACACTGAAGCTTTCTTT.

J is TRBJ1-1 and V is TRBV30; unclear D gene. The CDR3 sequence is 13 residues long. Germline CDR1 reads GTSNPN; CDR2 reads SVGIG (reference sequence). V was trimmed by 3 bases and J by 3 bases, leaving 11 bases between them. The DNA of the CDR3 is TGTGCCTGGAGCGGCGGGCAATACACTGAAGCTTTCTTT. The encoded protein is CAWSGGQYTEAFF.

This clone was recorded once. The V call is TRBV7-2, the J call TRBJ2-3; D is unresolved. Deletions cut 5 bases from V and 7 bases from J, with 19 bases between. This CDR3 has 15 amino acids. Germline assignment: CDR1 SGHTA and CDR2 FQGNSA. Here the CDR3 reads CASSAPWSQAYTQYF. CDR3 nucleotides: TGTGCCAGCAGCGCCCCGTGGAGCCAGGCTTATACGCAGTATTTT.

The chain joins TRBV4-2 to TRBJ2-4, with 10 bases fitting TRBD2. Germline-derived CDR1 and CDR2 are LGHNA and YNFKEQ. After removal of 4 bases from V and 7 bases from J, the junction contained 10 bases not matched to a gene. There are 16 residues in the CDR3. CDR3 amino acids: CASSPAALAGLNIQYF. Here the CDR3 DNA reads TGTGCCAGCAGCCCCGCGGCACTAGCGGGGCTTAACATTCAGTACTTC.

The chain joins TRBV9 to TRBJ1-1; maybe TRBD1 (6 bases). The CDR3 has 13 residues. Trimming cost V 3 bases and J 6 bases, with 12 bases left between them. CDR1 is SGDLS and CDR2 is YYNGEE in the germline V gene. CDR3 in DNA: TGTGCCAGCAGCGAGGGGGGACTCGCTGAAGCTTTCTTT. Translation gives CASSEGGLAEAFF.

The chain joins TRBV7-8 to TRBJ2-2; D remains unclear. Looked up from germline, CDR1 is SGHVS and CDR2 is FQNEAQ. Trimming took off 7 bases at V and 4 bases at J, with 16 bases between the two ends. The CDR3 is made up of 15 amino acids. CDR3: CASIAAAPLTGELFF. The CDR3 region has the DNA TGTGCCAGCATCGCGGCGGCCCCGCTCACCGGGGAGCTGTTTTTT.

V is TRBV6-1 and J is TRBJ1-5; D unclear. V lost 1 base to trimming and J lost 3 bases, with 10 bases between them. From germline, CDR1 is MNHNS and CDR2 SASEGT. CDR3 length equals 15 residues. CDR3 loop: CASSEVLSNNQPQHF. In DNA, the CDR3 is TGTGCCAGCAGTGAAGTGTTGTCGAACAATCAGCCCCAGCATTTT.

This clone has just one count. This chain uses TRBV12-5 with TRBJ1-2; D may be TRBD1 (6 bases). V lost 6 bases and J 4 bases, leaving 24 bases between the germline ends. This CDR3 spans 17 amino acids. The germline V gene has CDR1 LGHNT and CDR2 FRNRAP. The chain's CDR3 is CASGRLIGGGNLYGYTF. DNA of the CDR3: TGTGCTAGTGGACGTCTTATTGGGGGGGGCAACCTCTATGGCTACACCTTC.

The chain joins TRBV6-1 to TRBJ1-2; 8 nucleotides line up with TRBD1. From germline, CDR1 is MNHNS and CDR2 SASEGT. Germline trimming cut 0 bases from V and 4 bases from J; bases unmatched to any gene: 4. This CDR3 has 15 amino acids. The CDR3 is CASSEARTGSYGYTF. The CDR3 DNA sequence: TGTGCCAGCAGTGAAGCGAGGACAGGGTCCTATGGCTACACCTTC.

Here the CDR3 DNA reads TGTGCCAGCAGCTCCAGGGAGGAGACCCAGTACTTC. Its protein product is CASSSREETQYF. The rearrangement uses TRBV11-1 and TRBJ2-5; D tentatively reads TRBD1 or TRBD2 (5 bases each). CDR3 size: 12 residues. Germline assignment: CDR1 SGHAT and CDR2 FQDESV (reference sequence). Trimming removed 4 bases from V and 5 bases from J, with 8 bases in between. Full variable domain (remainder filled in from reference TRBV11-1 and TRBJ2-5): EAEVAQSPRYKITEKSQAVAFWCDPISGHATLYWYRQILGQGPELLVQFQDESVVDDSQLPKDRFSAERLKGVDSTLKIQPAELGDSAMYLCASSSREETQYFGPGTRLLVL.

This rearrangement joins TRBV5-6 to TRBJ2-7; D unresolved. The V gene's germline CDR1 is SGHDT and CDR2 YYEEEE. V was pared by 3 bases and J by 0 bases, with 4 bases between. The CDR3 has 12 residues. The CDR3 DNA sequence: TGTGCCAGCAGCTCCTACTCCTACGAGCAGTACTTC. This sequence encodes CASSSYSYEQYF.

The chain employs TRBV6-5 and TRBJ2-7; D tentatively fits TRBD1 or TRBD2 (7 bases each). The length of the CDR3 is 15 residues. V lost 6 bases to trimming and J lost 0 bases, with 15 bases between them. The germline V gene has CDR1 MNHEY and CDR2 SVGAGI. CDR3 sequence: CASRPTGEGSYEQYF. CDR3 DNA: TGTGCCAGCAGACCAACAGGGGAGGGCTCCTACGAGCAGTACTTC.

In its sample, this clone was seen a few times. This chain links TRBV4-1 with TRBJ1-1; D perhaps matches TRBD1 (6 bases). V lost 3 bases and J lost 4, with 12 bases in between. The CDR3 is 14 amino acids. The germline CDR1 and CDR2 sequences are MGHRA and YSYEKL. The CDR3: CASSQLEGVTEAFF. The CDR3 DNA is TGCGCCAGCAGCCAGTTGGAGGGGGTCACTGAAGCTTTCTTT.

The chain is built from TRBV11-2 and TRBJ2-7; the D call may be TRBD1 or TRBD2 (5 bases each). The CDR3 consists of 14 residues. V was cut by 6 bases and J by 7 bases, with 19 bases left in between. Per germline, CDR1 SGHAT and CDR2 FQNNGV. The CDR3 protein is CASRGTESSGEQYF. CDR3 nucleotides: TGTGCCAGCAGGGGGACCGAATCGTCGGGGGAGCAGTACTTC. The variable domain in full, completed from reference TRBV11-2 and TRBJ2-7, reads EAGVAQSPRYKIIEKRQSVAFWCNPISGHATLYWYQQILGQGPKLLIQFQNNGVVDDSQLPKDRFSAERLKGVDSTLKIQPAKLEDSAVYLCASRGTESSGEQYFGPGTRLTVT.

J is TRBJ1-1 and V is TRBV4-3; D is undetermined. Germline V lookup: CDR1 LGHNA, CDR2 YSLEER. The CDR3 has 13 residues. V lost 4 bases, J lost 3 bases, and 9 bases lay in between. The CDR3 DNA is TGCGCCAGCAGCCTCGGGCCCGACACTGAAGCTTTCTTT. Amino acid sequence: CASSLGPDTEAFF.

The V call is TRBV27, the J call TRBJ1-2; no clear D. The V end was cut by 1 base, the J end by 4 bases, with 7 bases between. The germline gives CDR1 MNHEY, CDR2 SMNVEV (reference sequence). CDR3 length: 13 residues. This CDR3 reads CASSLLGSYGYTF. CDR3 nucleotides: TGTGCCAGCAGTTTATTGGGCAGCTATGGCTACACCTTC.

The genes are TRBV13 and TRBJ2-7; D is perhaps TRBD2 (6 bases). Trimming removed 0 bases at V and 4 bases at J, with 13 bases between. The CDR3 runs to 15 residues. Germline V gene data show CDR1 as PRHDT and CDR2 as FYEKMQ (reference sequence). Here the CDR3 DNA reads TGTGCCAGCAGCTTAGGGCGGGGAATGGGTTACGAGCAGTACTTC. Translation: CASSLGRGMGYEQYF.

This sequence joins TRBV7-3 and TRBJ2-1; D possibly corresponds to TRBD2 (6 bases). There are 14 residues in the CDR3. Trimming cost V 5 bases and J 6 bases, with 14 bases left between them. The germline CDR1 and CDR2 sequences are SGHTA and FQGTGA. The CDR3 spells CASSPPGVFNEQFF. In DNA form, the CDR3 reads TGTGCCAGCAGCCCCCCGGGGGTTTTCAATGAGCAGTTCTTC.

The V and J genes are TRBV5-6 and TRBJ2-1; no clear D. V was shortened by 0 bases and J by 10 bases, with 11 bases between the two germline ends. The CDR3 runs 13 residues. Germline lookup yields CDR1 SGHDT and CDR2 YYEEEE. The CDR3 loop is CASSLVEHLEQFF. Here the CDR3 DNA reads TGTGCCAGCAGCTTGGTCGAACACCTCGAGCAGTTCTTC.

The rearrangement links TRBV11-2 to TRBJ2-1, with 8 bases that match TRBD1. CDR3 length: 17 residues. V trimming: 2 bases; J trimming: 8 bases; junction bases outside the gene matches: 14. The germline V gene encodes CDR1 SGHAT and CDR2 FQNNGV. The CDR3 region has the DNA TGTGCCAGCAGCTTAACGTGGGGACAGGCTTTCAACGATGAGCAGTTCTTC. This codes for CASSLTWGQAFNDEQFF.

As for this clone: One end of the junction is discordant with germline, which a read error may explain. This sequence joins TRBV6-5 and TRBJ1-1; 11 nucleotides agree with TRBD1. The CDR3 loop spans 13 amino acids. Germline lookup yields CDR1 MNHEY and CDR2 SVGAGI. CDR3 DNA: TGTGCCAGCAGTTACTGGACAGGGGGCGCCTCCCTCTTT. As protein: CASSYWTGGASLF.

The chain joins TRBV27 to TRBJ2-7; the D gene is possibly TRBD2 (6 bases). V lost 0 bases to trimming and J lost 3 bases, with 9 bases between them. The CDR3 has 14 residues. The germline CDR1 and CDR2 sequences are MNHEY and SMNVEV (reference sequence). CDR3 sequence: CASSLSAGGYEQYF. CDR3 DNA: TGTGCCAGCAGTTTATCGGCCGGGGGCTACGAGCAGTACTTC.

This clone was seen only a few times. As DNA, the CDR3 is TGTGCCAGCAGCTCCCAGGCCAGCGGAAAGAACACTGAAGCTTTCTTT. Its protein is CASSSQASGKNTEAFF. This chain joins TRBV7-9 and TRBJ1-1, with unresolved D. The germline V gene has CDR1 SEHNR and CDR2 FQNEAQ (reference sequence). This CDR3 spans 16 amino acids. V lost 4 bases, J lost 1 base, and 16 bases lay in between.